This note documents a single T cell receptor beta chain sequence. Its antigen is undetermined. V shed 0 bases, J shed 7 bases, and the junction held 2 bases outside the gene matches. CDR1 is MNHEY, CDR2 SVGAGI, per germline. The CDR3 has 13 residues. The donors were members of the validation cohort, which comprised roughly 120 subjects and was separate from the first cohort of some 680 subjects. Profiled with immunoSEQ multiplex PCR; TCRdb holds only in-frame clones, not every one. The top ten clones hold less than 2% of a sample with 110,000 or so clones, about 91% of them seen once. The source of the sample is a study of cytomegalovirus exposure and HLA in healthy donors. Study-level results: Subsequent analysis found a tendency for first-cohort TCR clusters to co-occur within the 120 or so validation repertoires. Usually a TCR sequence was rare, but some public TCRs were found in many donors. The classifier was said to identify cytomegalovirus status with high specificity and sensitivity.

Material for sequencing was PBMCs. The clonotype comes from a man between 18 and 29 years old in good health and CMV-seronegative. The chain couples TRBV6-5 to TRBJ1-1; 7 positions agree with TRBD1. The CDR3 sequence is CASSYSRGLEAFF. The DNA of the CDR3 is TGTGCCAGCAGTTACTCTAGGGGGCTTGAAGCTTTCTTT.